These 15 T cell receptor beta chains originate from one sample sequenced in a study of T cells in Graves' hyperthyroidism and ophthalmopathy. The CDR3 regions of TCR beta were amplified from RNA transcripts. The primer set for the first-round RT-PCR of the TCR CDR3 was HTBI. TCRdb re-called the multiplex PCR reads with MiXCR, one entry per CDR3 protein. The sample lists around 450,000 distinct CDR3 sequences, 15% to 18% occurring once. Sequencing input: blood. Receptors were obtained from a woman between 18 and 29 years old with Graves' hyperthyroidism.

This clonotype was counted ten times or more. This chain connects TRBV13 to TRBJ2-5; D call uncertain. Germline V lookup: CDR1 PRHDT, CDR2 FYEKMQ (reference sequence). Trimming removed 1 base from V and 1 base from J, with 10 bases in between. This CDR3 comprises 15 residues. The DNA of the CDR3 is TGTGCCAGCAGCTTAGATCGGACGGTCCAAGAGACCCAGTACTTC. Protein: CASSLDRTVQETQYF. The whole variable domain, filled in from reference TRBV13 and TRBJ2-5, reads AAGVIQSPRHLIKEKRETATLKCYPIPRHDTVYWYQQGPGQDPQFLISFYEKMQSDKGSIPDRFSAQQFSDYHSELNMSSLELGDSALYFCASSLDRTVQETQYFGPGTRLLVL.

This clonotype has at least ten counts. This chain uses TRBV27 with TRBJ2-7; D gene unclear. The CDR3 loop spans 13 amino acids. Between the trimmed V and J ends, which lost 7 bases and 6 bases, there was a span of 16 bases. Germline-derived CDR1 and CDR2 are MNHEY and SMNVEV (reference sequence). CDR3 DNA sequence: TGTGCCAGCACCCCTGTGACTGGCGCCGAGCAGTACTTC. Translated, it gives CASTPVTGAEQYF.

The chain employs TRBV6-1 and TRBJ1-1, with TRBD1 matching 7 bases. The CDR3 loop spans 14 amino acids. Looked up from germline, CDR1 is MNHNS and CDR2 is SASEGT. V lost 7 bases and J lost 1; bases outside the gene matches: 6. In DNA, the CDR3 is TGTGCCAGCAAAAAACAGGGGCGGAACACTGAAGCTTTCTTT. Amino acid sequence: CASKKQGRNTEAFF.

The sample holds a few counts of this clonotype. Being one base from a much bigger clone, this may be a read error. This chain connects TRBV2 to TRBJ2-1, with D hard to call. The CDR3 is 13 amino acids. Germline V gene sequence: CDR1 SNHLY, CDR2 FYNNEI. CDR3 residues: CASGRLVSNEQSF. The CDR3 nucleotides are TGTGCCAGCGGTAGACTCGTTTCTAATGAGCAGTCCTTC.

The J gene is TRBJ1-2, the V gene TRBV20-1; D not resolved. Germline V lookup: CDR1 DFQATT, CDR2 SNEGSKA (reference sequence). The V and J ends lost 6 bases and 8 bases respectively, with 4 bases between them. This CDR3 spans 8 amino acids. The CDR3 loop is CSAWGYTF. CDR3 DNA: TGCAGTGCCTGGGGCTACACCTTC.

The chain employs TRBV20-1 and TRBJ1-1; a possible D gene is TRBD1 (5 bases). Germline V gives CDR1 DFQATT, CDR2 SNEGSKA (reference sequence). This CDR3 region has 14 residues. Deletions cut 2 bases from V and 1 base from J, with 11 bases between. The CDR3 region has the DNA TGCAGTGCTAGAAATGGTAGGGGGAACACTGAAGCTTTCTTT. It encodes CSARNGRGNTEAFF.

This clonotype was observed a handful of times. A much larger clonotype is one base distant, so this may be a read error. The rearrangement links TRBV5-1 to TRBJ2-1, with D uncertain. Trimming left V 4 bases short and J 9 bases short, with 17 bases between. Germline loops: CDR1 SGHRS, CDR2 YFSETQ. The CDR3 spans 14 residues. CDR3 residues: CASSPTTVVREQFF. CDR3 nucleotide sequence: TGCGCCAGCAGCCCGACAACAGTAGTACGTGAGCAGTTCTTC.

This clonotype occurred a few times. J is TRBJ2-4 and V is TRBV9; 7 bases map to TRBD1. The V gene end was trimmed by 2 bases and the J gene end by 0 bases; junction bases not matched to a gene: 8. The CDR3 is 17 residues long. CDR1 and CDR2 (germline): SGDLS, YYNGEE. CDR3 residues: CASSVTGVSLAKNIQYF. In nucleotides, the CDR3 is TGTGCCAGCAGCGTCACAGGGGTTAGCCTAGCCAAAAACATTCAGTACTTC.

This clonotype showed up many times. The chain combines TRBV19 with TRBJ1-2; D is undetermined. CDR1 and CDR2 (germline): LNHDA, SQIVND (reference sequence). Trimming cost V 1 base and J 4 bases, with 13 bases left between them. The CDR3 covers 15 residues. Here the CDR3 reads CASSIGGADRYGYTF. The CDR3 coding sequence is TGTGCCAGTAGTATAGGAGGCGCAGATCGCTATGGCTACACCTTC.

This clonotype was counted at least ten times. This chain uses TRBV28 with TRBJ2-7; a weak D match, TRBD2 (5 bases). The CDR3 is 15 amino acids. Germline assignment: CDR1 MDHEN and CDR2 SYDVKM. The V gene lost 6 bases and the J gene lost 5 bases, with 20 bases spanning the gap. CDR3 sequence reads: CASSPPRYGLDEQYF. The CDR3 DNA follows: TGTGCCAGCAGCCCCCCGCGCTACGGACTTGACGAGCAGTACTTC. The full variable domain, in which reference TRBV28 and TRBJ2-7 provide the parts outside the CDR3, is DVKVTQSSRYLVKRTGEKVFLECVQDMDHENMFWYRQDPGLGLRLIYFSYDVKMKEKGDIPEGYSVSREKKERFSLILESASTNQTSMYLCASSPPRYGLDEQYFGPGTRLTVT.

The chain is built from TRBV4-1 and TRBJ2-1; D is unclear. The CDR3 totals 17 residues. Deletions cut 0 bases from V and 8 bases from J, with 20 bases between. CDR1 is MGHRA, CDR2 YSYEKL, per germline. The CDR3 DNA reads as TGCGCCAGCAGCCAAGATCGTGGCGATAAAGTAGGGCATGAGCAGTTCTTC. It yields the protein CASSQDRGDKVGHEQFF.

This clonotype was observed a few times. The chain is built from TRBV3-1 and TRBJ1-2; tentative D call: TRBD1 (6 bases). The V end lost 1 base, the J end lost 8 bases, and 14 bases lay between the germline ends. Per germline, CDR1 LGHDT and CDR2 YNNKEL (reference sequence). The CDR3 totals 14 residues. DNA of the CDR3: TGTGCCAGCAGCCAAGGGGGGGCCCTCTTAGGCTACACCTTC. This translates into CASSQGGALLGYTF.

A few counts support this clonotype. A single base separates this from a much larger clone, so it may be a read error. This rearrangement joins TRBV28 to TRBJ2-5; D possibly corresponds to TRBD2 (5 bases). The CDR3 is 14 residues long. The germline CDR1 and CDR2 sequences are MDHEN and SYDVKM. CDR3 region: CANSLLAGVETQYF. The CDR3 DNA reads as TGTGCCAACAGTTTATTGGCCGGGGTAGAGACCCAGTACTTC. Looking up the rest from reference TRBV28 and TRBJ2-5 gives the full variable domain: DVKVTQSSRYLVKRTGEKVFLECVQDMDHENMFWYRQDPGLGLRLIYFSYDVKMKEKGDIPEGYSVSREKKERFSLILESASTNQTSMYLCANSLLAGVETQYFGPGTRLLVL.

This sequence joins TRBV24-1 and TRBJ2-3; a weak D match, TRBD2 (7 bases). Looked up from germline, CDR1 is KGHDR and CDR2 is SFDVKD. Trimming pared 7 bases from V and 3 bases from J, leaving 10 bases between. The CDR3 is 13 amino acids. CDR3 amino acids: CATSGGPTDTQYF. The CDR3 nucleotides are TGTGCCACCAGCGGGGGGCCGACAGATACGCAGTATTTT.

This clonotype was observed many times. The chain couples TRBV20-1 to TRBJ1-1; D is perhaps TRBD1 (6 bases). Germline values: CDR1 DFQATT, CDR2 SNEGSKA (reference sequence). V was clipped by 6 bases and J by 1 base, with 15 bases between them. This CDR3 contains 14 residues. In DNA form, the CDR3 reads TGCAGTGCCGCGGCGTCAGGGGAGAACACTGAAGCTTTCTTT. Amino acids: CSAAASGENTEAFF.